These 13 T cell receptor beta chains came from one sample sequenced in a study of CD8 T cells in Susac syndrome. Random hexamers were used to reverse transcribe an amount of about 0.45 to 1 ug RNA. TCRdb re-analysed the immunoSEQ multiplex PCR reads in MiXCR, keeping a single row per CDR3 protein. The data hold about 240,000 distinct CDR3 sequences, with 90% to 96% observed a single time. Sequencing input: CD4+ T cells from PBMCs. The receptors stem from a human donor with Susac syndrome.

This CDR3 reads CASSQVGQGATFGYTF. In DNA form, the CDR3 reads TGTGCCAGCAGCCAAGTGGGACAGGGGGCAACGTTTGGCTACACCTTC. V usage is TRBV14 and J usage is TRBJ1-2; 12 positions agree with TRBD1. Germline V gives CDR1 SGHDN, CDR2 FVKESK. With 1 base clipped from V and 7 bases from J, the junction kept 7 bases outside the gene matches. The CDR3 has 16 residues. Full variable domain (remainder filled in from reference TRBV14 and TRBJ1-2): EAGVTQFPSHSVIEKGQTVTLRCDPISGHDNLYWYRRVMGKEIKFLLHFVKESKQDESGMPNNRFLAERTGGTYSTLKVQPAELEDSGVYFCASSQVGQGATFGYTFGSGTRLTVV.

The chain carries TRBV30 and TRBJ2-1, with 9 bases lining up with TRBD2. The CDR3 is made up of 16 amino acids. Looked up from germline, CDR1 is GTSNPN and CDR2 is SVGIG (reference sequence). The V and J ends lost 7 bases and 0 bases, in that order; junction bases with no gene match: 10. The CDR3 here is CAYSPGLAYSYNEQFF. The CDR3 DNA reads TGTGCCTACTCCCCCGGACTAGCGTACTCCTACAATGAGCAGTTCTTC.

V usage is TRBV28 and J usage is TRBJ2-4, with TRBD2 matching 11 bases. Germline V gene sequence: CDR1 MDHEN, CDR2 SYDVKM. This CDR3 has 16 residues. V lost 5 bases to trimming and J lost 7 bases; unmatched junction nucleotides: 10. The CDR3 bases are TGTGCCAGCAGTCCTCCGACTAGCGGGACGGGGAACATTCAGTACTTC. This encodes CASSPPTSGTGNIQYF.

The chain has TRBV3-1 and TRBJ1-1; perhaps TRBD1 as D (5 bases). Trimming took off 3 bases at V and 4 bases at J, with 12 bases between the two ends. The CDR3 is made up of 14 amino acids. Germline lookup yields CDR1 LGHDT and CDR2 YNNKEL (reference sequence). CDR3 DNA: TGTGCCAGCAGCCATCGGGGGAGTGGCACTGAAGCTTTCTTT. Translated: CASSHRGSGTEAFF.

The genes are TRBV6-5 and TRBJ1-2, with D possibly matching TRBD1 (5 bases). The CDR3 covers 17 residues. CDR1 and CDR2 (germline): MNHEY, SVGAGI. Trimming stripped 2 bases from V and 10 bases from J, with 26 bases between. The CDR3 is CASSYTTSPRWGRIYTF. The CDR3 DNA reads TGTGCCAGCAGTTACACAACATCTCCCCGGTGGGGGAGGATCTACACCTTC.

This chain uses TRBV29-1 with TRBJ1-1, with 7 positions matching TRBD1. V lost 7 bases to trimming and J lost 1 base; unmatched junction nucleotides: 9. The V gene's germline CDR1 is SQVTM and CDR2 ANQGSEA. CDR3 length: 14 amino acids. The CDR3 loop is CSGLGGAWNTEAFF. CDR3 bases: TGCAGCGGCTTAGGGGGCGCGTGGAACACTGAAGCTTTCTTT.

This CDR3 reads CASSQPAKSMNWGNQPQHF. CDR3 sequence (DNA): TGCGCCAGCAGCCAGCCAGCGAAATCCATGAATTGGGGTAATCAGCCCCAGCATTTT. This chain connects TRBV4-1 to TRBJ1-5, with D hard to call. The CDR3 is 19 amino acids. V dropped 3 bases and J dropped 4 bases, with 25 bases sitting between them. Germline loops: CDR1 MGHRA, CDR2 YSYEKL.

This CDR3 is CASRSRGNRGLAKNIQYF. DNA for the CDR3: TGTGCCAGCAGAAGTAGGGGAAACAGGGGACTTGCCAAAAACATTCAGTACTTC. The J gene is TRBJ2-4, the V gene TRBV2; D possibly corresponds to TRBD1 (7 bases). The CDR3 runs to 18 residues. In germline, CDR1 is SNHLY, CDR2 FYNNEI. The germline V and J ends were trimmed by 6 bases and 1 base, with 22 bases remaining between them.

The chain carries TRBV10-2 and TRBJ2-5; no clear D. The CDR3 spans 13 residues. Per the germline V gene, CDR1 is WSHSY and CDR2 is SAAADI. V lost 4 bases, J lost 4 bases, and 10 bases lay in between. Here the CDR3 reads CASSVFSGETQYF. In nucleotides, the CDR3 is TGCGCCAGCAGTGTTTTTTCCGGAGAGACCCAGTACTTC.

The CDR3 DNA follows: TGCAGTGCTCCGCTGAGGGGGAACAGGGGGAACACTGAAGCTTTCTTT. Its translation: CSAPLRGNRGNTEAFF. V is TRBV20-1 and J is TRBJ1-1, with TRBD1 matching 7 bases. This CDR3 spans 16 amino acids. Germline values: CDR1 DFQATT, CDR2 SNEGSKA (reference sequence). The trim removed 5 bases at V and 1 base at J, leaving 13 bases unmatched.

The chain combines TRBV20-1 with TRBJ2-7; TRBD1 aligns across 7 bases. Germline CDR1 reads DFQATT; CDR2 reads SNEGSKA (reference sequence). CDR3 length equals 14 residues. The J segment lost 4 bases and the V segment lost 1 base, leaving 7 bases of the junction unmatched. CDR3 coding DNA: TGCAGTGCTAGAGGACAGGGAGTTTGGTACGAGCAGTACTTC. This encodes CSARGQGVWYEQYF.

The V and J genes are TRBV12-3 or TRBV12-4 and TRBJ1-5; D is unclear. Trimming removed 7 bases at V and 6 bases at J, with 16 bases between. The CDR3 is made up of 14 amino acids. The CDR3 protein is CASTLGPPGQPQHF. The CDR3 DNA reads TGTGCCAGCACCCTCGGGCCGCCCGGTCAGCCCCAGCATTTT.

The V gene is TRBV3-1, the J gene TRBJ2-7; D call uncertain. The CDR3 spans 12 residues. Germline CDR1 is LGHDT and CDR2 is YNNKEL (reference sequence). Between the trimmed V and J ends, which lost 0 bases and 7 bases, there was a span of 7 bases. This CDR3 is CASSQDPGEQYF. DNA of the CDR3: TGTGCCAGCAGCCAAGATCCCGGTGAGCAGTACTTC.